A single sample is the source of the 29 T cell receptor beta chains below, sequenced in a study of CD8 T cells in Susac syndrome. RNA totalling about 0.45 to 1 ug underwent reverse transcription with random hexamers. TCRdb re-derived calls from the immunoSEQ multiplex PCR reads in MiXCR, one entry per CDR3 protein. Here the sample spans roughly 100,000 distinct CDR3 sequences, just under 95% being singletons. Sequencing was performed on CD4+ T cells from PBMCs. These receptors all stem from a human donor with Susac syndrome.

The rearrangement joins TRBV7-8 to TRBJ1-2; D possibly corresponds to TRBD1 (6 bases). The CDR3 totals 13 residues. The V gene lost 2 bases and the J gene lost 5 bases, with 9 bases spanning the gap. Germline assignment: CDR1 SGHVS and CDR2 FQNEAQ. The chain's CDR3 is CASSLSQGYGYTF. As DNA, the CDR3 is TGTGCCAGCAGCTTATCGCAGGGGTATGGCTACACCTTC.

V and J are TRBV6-1 and TRBJ1-1; a possible D gene is TRBD1 (6 bases). CDR3 length: 14 residues. Trimming stripped 3 bases from V and 11 bases from J, with 19 bases between. Germline V gene data show CDR1 as MNHNS and CDR2 as SASEGT. The CDR3 DNA reads as TGTGCCAGCAGTGATACCGGGACAAACCCTCCCGCTTTCTTT. Amino acid sequence: CASSDTGTNPPAFF.

The chain employs TRBV20-1 and TRBJ2-5, with 13 bases aligning to TRBD2. Losses at the gene ends were 6 bases for V and 5 bases for J; bases not matched to a gene: 9. The germline V gene encodes CDR1 DFQATT and CDR2 SNEGSKA (reference sequence). The CDR3 is 15 residues long. The CDR3 nucleotides read TGCAGTGCGGTTCGGACTAGCGGGGGCGGGGAGACCCAGTACTTC. Its protein is CSAVRTSGGGETQYF.

The chain recombines TRBV28 with TRBJ2-5; 7 bases align to TRBD1. The ends lost 6 bases at V and 7 bases at J; junction bases unmatched: 8. The CDR3 is 13 residues long. Germline V CDR1 and CDR2: MDHEN, SYDVKM. CDR3 sequence (DNA): TGTGCCAGCAGGAAAACAGGGGTAGGGACCCAGTACTTC. It yields the protein CASRKTGVGTQYF.

This clonotype has just one count. The chain couples TRBV4-1 to TRBJ2-5; tentatively, D is TRBD2 (5 bases). This CDR3 region has 14 residues. Trimming removed 1 base from V and 4 bases from J, with 10 bases in between. Germline loops: CDR1 MGHRA, CDR2 YSYEKL. The CDR3 reads CASSQGLRVETQYF. Here the CDR3 DNA reads TGCGCCAGCAGCCAAGGGTTGAGGGTAGAGACCCAGTACTTC.

The rearrangement joins TRBV5-1 to TRBJ2-5; D uncertain. The germline V gene has CDR1 SGHRS and CDR2 YFSETQ. V lost 1 base and J lost 1, with 17 bases in between. The CDR3 is 17 amino acids. The CDR3 loop reads CASSLISSVGPQETQYF. CDR3 DNA: TGCGCCAGCAGCTTGATTTCGTCGGTCGGTCCCCAAGAGACCCAGTACTTC.

The CDR3: CATSDSAGWLAYNEQFF. CDR3 DNA sequence: TGTGCCACCAGTGACTCGGCTGGGTGGCTGGCCTACAATGAGCAGTTCTTC. This sequence joins TRBV24-1 and TRBJ2-1; D remains unclear. The V end lost 4 bases, the J end lost 2 bases, and 17 bases lay between the germline ends. The CDR3 length is 17 residues. CDR1 is KGHDR and CDR2 is SFDVKD in the germline V gene.

V is TRBV12-5 and J is TRBJ2-4, with 10 bases matching TRBD1. V was pared by 3 bases and J by 6 bases, with 8 bases of the junction left unmatched. CDR1 LGHNT and CDR2 FRNRAP come from the germline V gene. The CDR3 is made up of 16 amino acids. The DNA for the CDR3 is TGTGCTAGTGGTTTCGGGGCCCGGGACAGGGGAAACATTCAGTACTTC. Residues: CASGFGARDRGNIQYF.

J is TRBJ1-1 and V is TRBV20-1; 8 positions match TRBD1. The CDR3 totals 14 residues. The germline V gene encodes CDR1 DFQATT and CDR2 SNEGSKA (reference sequence). V was pared by 5 bases and J by 1 base, with 6 bases of the junction left unmatched. The CDR3 DNA reads TGCAGTGCTTTGGACAGGGTTAAGAACACTGAAGCTTTCTTT. Encoded protein: CSALDRVKNTEAFF.

This rearrangement joins TRBV30 to TRBJ1-2; tentatively, D is TRBD1 (6 bases). CDR3 size: 12 residues. V shed 2 bases and J shed 13 bases, with 17 bases lying between them. CDR1 is GTSNPN, CDR2 SVGIG, per germline (reference sequence). The CDR3 loop reads CAWSTRDTRPTF. The CDR3 nucleotides read TGTGCCTGGAGTACCCGGGACACCCGTCCCACCTTC.

The genes are TRBV7-2 and TRBJ2-1, with TRBD2 as a possible D gene (5 bases). Germline CDR1 reads SGHTA; CDR2 reads FQGNSA. The CDR3 runs 15 residues. The V gene lost 3 bases and the J gene lost 7 bases, with 16 bases spanning the gap. DNA for the CDR3: TGTGCCAGCAGCTTCGAGCGGACCAACCGGAATGAGCAGTTCTTC. Its translation: CASSFERTNRNEQFF.

J is TRBJ2-5 and V is TRBV25-1; maybe TRBD1 (5 bases). V was trimmed by 7 bases and J by 2 bases, leaving 14 bases between them. The CDR3 has 14 residues. Germline assignment: CDR1 MGHDK and CDR2 SYGVNS. The CDR3 here is CASTPNRPQETQYF. The CDR3 DNA sequence: TGTGCCAGCACCCCGAACAGGCCTCAAGAGACCCAGTACTTC.

The V and J genes are TRBV3-1 and TRBJ2-1; D might be TRBD1 (6 bases). This CDR3 comprises 14 residues. V was clipped by 4 bases and J by 7 bases, with 14 bases between them. Germline CDR1 and CDR2: LGHDT and YNNKEL (reference sequence). The CDR3: CASSRPSRGNEQFF. DNA for the CDR3: TGTGCCAGCAGCCGCCCCTCCAGGGGTAATGAGCAGTTCTTC.

This chain connects TRBV30 to TRBJ1-4; TRBD1 matches 9 bases. Losses at the gene ends were 2 bases for V and 4 bases for J; bases not matched to a gene: 8. CDR1 GTSNPN and CDR2 SVGIG come from the germline V gene (reference sequence). This CDR3 region has 16 residues. The CDR3: CAWSSLPGQGNEKLFF. The CDR3, as DNA: TGTGCCTGGAGTTCCCTTCCGGGACAGGGTAATGAAAAACTGTTTTTT. Drawing the rest from reference TRBV30 and TRBJ1-4, the complete variable domain is SQTIHQWPATLVQPVGSPLSLECTVEGTSNPNLYWYRQAAGRGLQLLFYSVGIGQISSEVPQNLSASRPQDRQFILSSKKLLLSDSGFYLCAWSSLPGQGNEKLFFGSGTQLSVL.

J is TRBJ2-1 and V is TRBV9; D call uncertain. In germline, CDR1 is SGDLS, CDR2 YYNGEE. Between the trimmed V and J ends, which lost 2 bases and 9 bases, there was a span of 6 bases. The CDR3 length is 11 residues. The CDR3 bases are TGTGCCAGCAGCGTGTCCAGTGAGCAGTTCTTC. This sequence encodes CASSVSSEQFF.

This chain links TRBV12-3 or TRBV12-4 with TRBJ2-6; D possibly corresponds to TRBD2 (5 bases). The CDR3 runs 15 residues. The ends were cut back, 2 bases at V and 2 bases at J, with 7 bases in the middle. CDR3 sequence (DNA): TGTGCCAGCAGTTTATCCGGGGCTGGGGCCAACGTCCTGACTTTC. It translates to CASSLSGAGANVLTF.

The gene calls are TRBV29-1 and TRBJ1-2; D is perhaps TRBD1 (5 bases). Germline V gives CDR1 SQVTM, CDR2 ANQGSEA. V dropped 7 bases and J dropped 8 bases, with 20 bases sitting between them. This CDR3 contains 13 residues. As DNA, the CDR3 is TGCAGCGCCGAAGGGCAGGGTACGGGGGGCTACACCTTC. This encodes CSAEGQGTGGYTF.

This rearrangement joins TRBV27 to TRBJ2-3; D is undetermined. CDR3 size: 16 residues. Germline V lookup: CDR1 MNHEY, CDR2 SMNVEV (reference sequence). Trimming pared 0 bases from V and 4 bases from J, leaving 14 bases between. CDR3 protein: CASSLSSYARPDTQYF. Written as DNA, the CDR3 is TGTGCCAGCAGTTTATCTTCTTACGCTAGACCAGATACGCAGTATTTT.

The chain combines TRBV12-3 or TRBV12-4 with TRBJ2-7; D not certain. The CDR3 runs to 14 residues. Trimming stripped 4 bases from V and 2 bases from J, with 12 bases between. This CDR3 is CASSSGQRPYEQYF. CDR3 bases: TGTGCCAGCAGTTCTGGGCAGCGCCCCTACGAGCAGTACTTC.

The chain combines TRBV5-1 with TRBJ1-6, with unresolved D. Germline lookup yields CDR1 SGHRS and CDR2 YFSETQ. The CDR3 contains 14 residues. Trimming pared 4 bases from V and 6 bases from J, leaving 11 bases between. This chain's CDR3 is CASSGGGSNSPLHF. CDR3 bases: TGCGCCAGCAGCGGTGGAGGATCTAATTCACCCCTCCACTTT.

The V gene is TRBV14, the J gene TRBJ1-6; possible D gene TRBD1, 5 bases. Trimming left V 3 bases short and J 9 bases short, with 9 bases between. This CDR3 is 13 amino acids long. Germline V lookup: CDR1 SGHDN, CDR2 FVKESK. DNA of the CDR3: TGTGCCAGCAGCCAGGGGGTTGGTTCACCCCTCCACTTT. Its protein is CASSQGVGSPLHF.

V gene TRBV30 combines with J gene TRBJ1-2; 7 bases line up with TRBD1. This CDR3 region has 14 residues. V trimming: 1 base; J trimming: 4 bases; junction bases outside the gene matches: 6. Per germline, CDR1 GTSNPN and CDR2 SVGIG (reference sequence). DNA of the CDR3: TGTGCCTGGAGTGCCGGGACAGCCATCTATGGCTACACCTTC. As protein: CAWSAGTAIYGYTF.

The gene calls are TRBV4-1 and TRBJ2-7; D is ambiguous. The CDR3 contains 15 residues. CDR1 and CDR2 (germline): MGHRA, YSYEKL. Trimming shortened V by 0 bases and J by 0 bases, and 9 bases separated the two germline ends. In DNA form, the CDR3 reads TGCGCCAGCAGCCAAGATTTGCATAGCTCCTACGAGCAGTACTTC. Its protein is CASSQDLHSSYEQYF.

CDR3 coding DNA: TGTGCCAGCAGCGCCCTCCAGACGAACACTGAAGCTTTCTTT. Translation gives CASSALQTNTEAFF. The chain combines TRBV2 with TRBJ1-1, with D unclear. CDR1 and CDR2 (germline): SNHLY, FYNNEI. The CDR3 is 14 amino acids. V was shortened by 6 bases and J by 1 base, with 12 bases between the two germline ends.

The V call is TRBV24-1, the J call TRBJ1-5, with D uncertain. The CDR3 consists of 15 residues. Looked up from germline, CDR1 is KGHDR and CDR2 is SFDVKD. The V end was cut by 5 bases, the J end by 5 bases, with 15 bases between. CDR3 amino acids: CATSASDESYQPQHF. CDR3 bases: TGTGCCACCAGTGCCTCAGACGAGTCATATCAGCCCCAGCATTTT.

The V call is TRBV20-1, the J call TRBJ1-2; the match to TRBD1 covers 8 bases. V gave up 4 bases and J gave up 6 bases; unmatched junction bases: 7. Germline CDR1 and CDR2: DFQATT and SNEGSKA (reference sequence). This CDR3 is 13 amino acids long. The chain's CDR3 is CSANPTGVHGYTF. The CDR3 DNA sequence: TGCAGTGCTAACCCGACAGGGGTCCATGGCTACACCTTC.

The chain employs TRBV3-1 and TRBJ2-5; the D gene is possibly TRBD2 (6 bases). Germline V lookup: CDR1 LGHDT, CDR2 YNNKEL (reference sequence). There are 14 residues in the CDR3. V was shortened by 4 bases and J by 0 bases, with 9 bases between the two germline ends. CDR3 protein: CASSRGTNQETQYF. The CDR3 nucleotides are TGTGCCAGCAGCCGCGGGACCAACCAAGAGACCCAGTACTTC.

The V call is TRBV30, the J call TRBJ2-3, with D unresolved. This CDR3 has 13 residues. The V gene's germline CDR1 is GTSNPN and CDR2 SVGIG (reference sequence). V was pared by 0 bases and J by 2 bases, with 6 bases between. CDR3: CAWSVQNTDTQYF. CDR3 in DNA: TGTGCCTGGAGTGTACAGAACACAGATACGCAGTATTTT.

The rearrangement joins TRBV20-1 to TRBJ2-3, with TRBD2 matching 12 bases. V lost 6 bases and J lost 2; bases outside the gene matches: 3. The CDR3 length is 14 residues. Germline V CDR1 and CDR2: DFQATT, SNEGSKA (reference sequence). CDR3 nucleotides: TGCAGTGCACTAGCGGGGGGATACACAGATACGCAGTATTTT. It encodes CSALAGGYTDTQYF.